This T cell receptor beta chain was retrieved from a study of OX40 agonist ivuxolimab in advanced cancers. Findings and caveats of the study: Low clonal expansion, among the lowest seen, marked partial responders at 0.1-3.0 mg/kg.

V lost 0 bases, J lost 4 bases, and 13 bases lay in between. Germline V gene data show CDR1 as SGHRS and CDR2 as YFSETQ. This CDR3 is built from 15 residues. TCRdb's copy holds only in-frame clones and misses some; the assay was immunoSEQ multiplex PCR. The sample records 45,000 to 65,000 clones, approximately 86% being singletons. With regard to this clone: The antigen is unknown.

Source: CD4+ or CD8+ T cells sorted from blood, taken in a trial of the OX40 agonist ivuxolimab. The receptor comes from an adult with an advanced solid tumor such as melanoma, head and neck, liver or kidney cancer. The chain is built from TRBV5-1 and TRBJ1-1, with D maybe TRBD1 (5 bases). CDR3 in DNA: TGCGCCAGCAGCTTGGCTTCTTGGGGGACCACTGAAGCTTTCTTT. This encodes CASSLASWGTTEAFF.